This T cell receptor (beta chain) was captured in a study of T cells expressing NK-cell markers. Study results and caveats: Of the CD8+ T cell pool in roughly 6 donors, roughly 1.0-7.5% was accounted for by dominant NKG2C+ clonotypes. HCMV specificity of expanded NKG2C+ T cell clones remained unclear.

With the 5' RACE reads reprocessed, TCRdb shows one record per CDR3 protein and no DNA. The table counts about 260,000 distinct CDR3 sequences; more than 3.5% lies in the top ten. From germline, CDR1 is SGHAT and CDR2 FQNNGV. The CDR3 contains 14 residues. Comments on this clonotype: As yet, its antigen is unknown.

The sequenced material came from blood T cells: a sorted CD56 or NKG2C T cell subset, CD4+ or CD8+ T cells, or bulk PBMC T cells (not recorded which). This sequence joins TRBV11-2 and TRBJ2-2. The source of this sequence is a woman between 18 and 69 years old in good health. The CDR3 sequence: CASSRSLVTGELFF.